These 29 T cell receptor beta chains were all obtained from the same sample, sequenced in a study of T cell responses to AZD1222 COVID-19 vaccine. Here immunoSEQ multiplex PCR was the method, and the copy in TCRdb shows in-frame clones only, minus some. In the table there are 100,000 to 150,000 clones, roughly 90% of which are singletons. The input for sequencing was peripheral blood, taken on day 0 of AZD1222 vaccination. The receptors shown here come from an adult in good health.

The chain recombines TRBV28 with TRBJ1-2; no firm D call. The V gene's germline CDR1 is MDHEN and CDR2 SYDVKM. The CDR3 covers 12 residues. Trimming took off 6 bases at V and 5 bases at J, with 10 bases between the two ends. Here the CDR3 DNA reads TGTGCCAGCAGCCCGGTGGGGTATGGCTACACCTTC. Translating it yields CASSPVGYGYTF.

This rearrangement joins TRBV28 to TRBJ1-2; 7 bases map to TRBD1. Germline V gene data show CDR1 as MDHEN and CDR2 as SYDVKM. The CDR3 runs 12 residues. Germline trimming cut 7 bases from V and 8 bases from J; bases unmatched to any gene: 7. The CDR3, as DNA: TGTGCCAGCAAGGGGGCTTTGGAGGGCTACACCTTC. Translating it yields CASKGALEGYTF.

The rearrangement joins TRBV5-4 to TRBJ2-3; tentative D call: TRBD2 (5 bases). The V and J ends lost 4 bases and 5 bases respectively, with 14 bases between them. The CDR3 runs 14 residues. Per germline, CDR1 SGHNT and CDR2 YYREEE (reference sequence). The CDR3 loop is CASSPDLEGDTQYF. The CDR3 bases are TGTGCCAGCAGCCCGGACCTTGAGGGAGATACGCAGTATTTT.

The chain has TRBV4-2 and TRBJ1-5; 10 bases align to TRBD1. Losses at the gene ends were 1 base for V and 5 bases for J; bases not matched to a gene: 5. The length of the CDR3 is 16 residues. In germline, CDR1 is LGHNA, CDR2 YNFKEQ. The CDR3 loop is CASSQVGTGDHQPQHF. For the CDR3, the DNA is TGTGCCAGCAGCCAAGTTGGGACAGGGGATCATCAGCCCCAGCATTTT.

The gene calls are TRBV25-1 and TRBJ2-1, with 7 bases lining up with TRBD1. The germline gives CDR1 MGHDK, CDR2 SYGVNS. This CDR3 is 14 amino acids long. Germline trimming cut 6 bases from V and 3 bases from J; bases unmatched to any gene: 5. The CDR3 loop is CASRPRTGYNEQFF. As DNA, the CDR3 is TGTGCCAGCAGACCCCGGACAGGCTACAATGAGCAGTTCTTC.

V gene TRBV10-3 combines with J gene TRBJ2-2; D may be TRBD1 or TRBD2 (5 bases each). The CDR3 length is 15 residues. The germline gives CDR1 ENHRY, CDR2 SYGVKD. Deletions cut 4 bases from V and 7 bases from J, with 16 bases between. The CDR3 is CAISALWGNGGELFF. DNA of the CDR3: TGTGCCATCAGTGCCCTCTGGGGGAACGGCGGGGAGCTGTTTTTT.

The chain has TRBV27 and TRBJ1-2; maybe TRBD1 (5 bases). V lost 2 bases, J lost 1 base, and 11 bases lay in between. This CDR3 has 15 residues. Germline values: CDR1 MNHEY, CDR2 SMNVEV (reference sequence). CDR3 in DNA: TGTGCCAGCAGTTTAAGTTCAGGGCATAACTATGGCTACACCTTC. Its protein is CASSLSSGHNYGYTF.

The chain employs TRBV7-2 and TRBJ2-7; D unclear. Germline V gene data show CDR1 as SGHTA and CDR2 as FQGNSA. V lost 4 bases and J lost 3, with 16 bases in between. This CDR3 contains 15 residues. The CDR3 sequence: CASSSGWGGDYEQYF. CDR3 nucleotide sequence: TGTGCCAGCAGCTCAGGATGGGGTGGAGACTACGAGCAGTACTTC.

This sequence joins TRBV28 and TRBJ2-2; a possible D gene is TRBD1 (5 bases). This CDR3 has 15 amino acids. Trimming left V 6 bases short and J 7 bases short, with 18 bases between. Germline loops: CDR1 MDHEN, CDR2 SYDVKM. DNA for the CDR3: TGTGCCAGCAGCAGTTTTTGGCAGGGTGGCGGGGAGCTGTTTTTT. Amino acid sequence: CASSSFWQGGGELFF. Full variable domain (rest looked up from reference TRBV28 and TRBJ2-2): DVKVTQSSRYLVKRTGEKVFLECVQDMDHENMFWYRQDPGLGLRLIYFSYDVKMKEKGDIPEGYSVSREKKERFSLILESASTNQTSMYLCASSSFWQGGGELFFGEGSRLTVL.

V gene TRBV28 combines with J gene TRBJ1-5; possible D gene TRBD1, 5 bases. Trimming stripped 7 bases from V and 0 bases from J, with 10 bases between. The CDR3 is 14 residues long. The V gene's germline CDR1 is MDHEN and CDR2 SYDVKM. The chain's CDR3 is CASTDSISNQPQHF. The DNA of the CDR3 is TGTGCCAGCACCGACAGTATTAGCAATCAGCCCCAGCATTTT.

The genes are TRBV6-5 and TRBJ2-5, with TRBD2 matching over 13 bases. Germline CDR1 is MNHEY and CDR2 is SVGAGI. The CDR3 consists of 15 residues. The V segment lost 6 bases and the J segment 6 bases; nucleotides outside the gene matches: 7. The CDR3 loop is CASSRGTSGTKTQYF. In DNA, the CDR3 is TGTGCCAGCAGCCGGGGGACTAGCGGGACGAAGACCCAGTACTTC.

This clone was detected only a few times. This rearrangement joins TRBV28 to TRBJ2-7, with TRBD1 as a possible D gene (6 bases). V was pared by 7 bases and J by 3 bases, with 10 bases between. Germline V gene data show CDR1 as MDHEN and CDR2 as SYDVKM. The length of the CDR3 is 12 residues. This CDR3 is CASIGQYYEQYF. The CDR3 nucleotides are TGTGCCAGCATCGGACAGTACTACGAGCAGTACTTC.

The chain is built from TRBV28 and TRBJ2-3; TRBD1 agrees at 8 bases. Germline V lookup: CDR1 MDHEN, CDR2 SYDVKM. The V and J ends lost 4 bases and 4 bases, in that order; junction bases with no gene match: 10. CDR3 length: 16 amino acids. The DNA of the CDR3 is TGTGCCAGCAGTTCGCCTCCCGGACAGGGTCCAGATACGCAGTATTTT. Translated, it gives CASSSPPGQGPDTQYF.

The chain combines TRBV5-6 with TRBJ1-6; the D is unclear. Trimming took 2 bases from V and 2 from J, leaving 11 bases between them. This CDR3 contains 16 residues. In germline, CDR1 is SGHDT, CDR2 YYEEEE. CDR3 sequence: CASSFGRTAYNSPLHF. CDR3 nucleotides: TGTGCCAGCAGCTTCGGCAGGACGGCCTATAATTCACCCCTCCACTTT.

This chain connects TRBV30 to TRBJ1-1; the D gene is possibly TRBD1 (5 bases). V was clipped by 5 bases and J by 0 bases, with 16 bases between them. The CDR3 has 15 amino acids. Germline lookup yields CDR1 GTSNPN and CDR2 SVGIG (reference sequence). The CDR3 DNA follows: TGTGCCTGGGTTCCAGTCCAGGACATGAACACTGAAGCTTTCTTT. Protein: CAWVPVQDMNTEAFF.

This chain connects TRBV14 to TRBJ2-3; 7 nucleotides match TRBD2. Trimming at V came to 2 bases and at J to 0 bases, leaving 5 bases not matched to a gene. CDR1 is SGHDN and CDR2 is FVKESK in the germline V gene. The CDR3 totals 16 residues. The CDR3 here is CASSQNSGLSTDTQYF. DNA of the CDR3: TGTGCCAGCAGCCAAAATAGCGGGCTTAGCACAGATACGCAGTATTTT. Looking up the rest from reference TRBV14 and TRBJ2-3 gives the full variable domain: EAGVTQFPSHSVIEKGQTVTLRCDPISGHDNLYWYRRVMGKEIKFLLHFVKESKQDESGMPNNRFLAERTGGTYSTLKVQPAELEDSGVYFCASSQNSGLSTDTQYFGPGTRLTVL.

The J gene is TRBJ2-3, the V gene TRBV7-8, with D perhaps matching TRBD2 (5 bases). Per the germline V gene, CDR1 is SGHVS and CDR2 is FQNEAQ. CDR3 length: 16 amino acids. V was clipped by 1 base and J by 2 bases, with 13 bases between them. CDR3 sequence (DNA): TGTGCCAGCAGCTTAGTGTATAAGCGGAACACAGATACGCAGTATTTT. It is translated as CASSLVYKRNTDTQYF.

V and J are TRBV28 and TRBJ2-7; the D is unclear. Germline CDR1 and CDR2: MDHEN and SYDVKM. The CDR3 loop spans 13 amino acids. Trimming pared 3 bases from V and 3 bases from J, leaving 9 bases between. The CDR3: CASSLDGFYEQYF. The CDR3, as DNA: TGTGCCAGCAGTTTGGACGGTTTCTACGAGCAGTACTTC.

V is TRBV18 and J is TRBJ2-3; 8 bases map to TRBD2. J gave up 0 bases and V 3 bases, and 5 bases lay outside the gene matches. The germline V gene encodes CDR1 KGHSH and CDR2 LQKENI. This CDR3 contains 16 residues. The chain's CDR3 is CASSPVAGMSTDTQYF. In nucleotides, the CDR3 is TGTGCCAGCTCACCCGTAGCGGGGATGAGCACAGATACGCAGTATTTT.

V and J are TRBV18 and TRBJ2-2, with D uncertain. Trimming removed 10 bases at V and 0 bases at J, with 18 bases between. The CDR3 contains 16 residues. Germline V gives CDR1 KGHSH, CDR2 LQKENI. CDR3 protein: CATLIGSSANTGELFF. CDR3 coding DNA: TGTGCCACCCTAATCGGGTCTTCCGCGAACACCGGGGAGCTGTTTTTT.

The V call is TRBV5-4, the J call TRBJ2-7, with 7 bases identical to TRBD1. The CDR3 runs to 15 residues. Germline CDR1 is SGHNT and CDR2 is YYREEE (reference sequence). V shed 4 bases, J shed 3 bases, and the junction held 10 bases outside the gene matches. The DNA of the CDR3 is TGTGCCAGCAGCGCACGGACAGGTGGTATCTACGAGCAGTACTTC. Amino acid sequence: CASSARTGGIYEQYF. Based on the CDR3 plus reference TRBV5-4 and TRBJ2-7, the full variable domain is ETGVTQSPTHLIKTRGQQVTLRCSSQSGHNTVSWYQQALGQGPQFIFQYYREEENGRGNFPPRFSGLQFPNYSSELNVNALELDDSALYLCASSARTGGIYEQYFGPGTRLTVT.

The chain joins TRBV12-3 or TRBV12-4 to TRBJ1-1; D unclear. CDR3 length equals 13 residues. Trimming left V 3 bases short and J 4 bases short, with 9 bases between. This chain's CDR3 is CASSFARTTEAFF. The CDR3 DNA sequence: TGTGCCAGCAGTTTCGCCAGAACCACTGAAGCTTTCTTT.

This chain links TRBV5-1 with TRBJ2-3; D gene unclear. CDR1 SGHRS and CDR2 YFSETQ come from the germline V gene. The CDR3 contains 15 residues. Trimming took 0 bases from V and 2 from J, leaving 10 bases between them. The CDR3 is CASSLEVPNTDTQYF. Written as DNA, the CDR3 is TGCGCCAGCAGCTTGGAGGTTCCAAACACAGATACGCAGTATTTT.

The V and J genes are TRBV18 and TRBJ2-1; TRBD2 matches 8 bases. CDR1 is KGHSH, CDR2 LQKENI, per germline. The CDR3 covers 15 residues. V dropped 5 bases and J dropped 1; count of bases not matched to a gene: 4. This CDR3 reads CASSSSSGSYNEQFF. CDR3 in DNA: TGTGCCAGCTCATCCTCTAGCGGGTCCTACAATGAGCAGTTCTTC.

J is TRBJ2-2 and V is TRBV28; 8 bases are shared with TRBD2. V shed 8 bases and J 4 bases; nucleotides not matched to a gene: 6. Germline CDR1 MDHEN, CDR2 SYDVKM. The CDR3 sequence is 14 residues long. This CDR3 reads CASCSGGPTGELFF. The CDR3 region has the DNA TGTGCCAGCTGCTCGGGAGGGCCCACCGGGGAGCTGTTTTTT. The complete variable domain, with remaining parts taken from reference TRBV28 and TRBJ2-2, reads DVKVTQSSRYLVKRTGEKVFLECVQDMDHENMFWYRQDPGLGLRLIYFSYDVKMKEKGDIPEGYSVSREKKERFSLILESASTNQTSMYLCASCSGGPTGELFFGEGSRLTVL.

This chain connects TRBV30 to TRBJ1-1, with a possible D match to TRBD1 (6 bases). This CDR3 spans 14 amino acids. Germline loops: CDR1 GTSNPN, CDR2 SVGIG (reference sequence). V lost 5 bases to trimming and J lost 1 base, with 14 bases between them. This CDR3 reads CAWGSGATNTEAFF. The CDR3 DNA reads TGTGCCTGGGGGTCGGGGGCGACGAACACTGAAGCTTTCTTT.

The chain carries TRBV5-3 and TRBJ1-5; possible D gene TRBD1, 5 bases. TRBV5-3 is flagged as an ORF with uncertain function. There are 14 residues in the CDR3. Trimming stripped 9 bases from V and 4 bases from J, with 17 bases between. The CDR3 DNA reads TGTGCCACAGAGGGGCGGCCGATTAATCAGCCCCAGCATTTT. Residues: CATEGRPINQPQHF.

The chain joins TRBV7-2 to TRBJ2-1; D perhaps matches TRBD2 (6 bases). This CDR3 has 14 amino acids. The V gene lost 5 bases and the J gene lost 1 base, with 9 bases spanning the gap. Germline V lookup: CDR1 SGHTA, CDR2 FQGNSA. CDR3 residues: CASSPSGSYNEQFF. The DNA of the CDR3 is TGTGCCAGCAGCCCGAGCGGGTCCTACAATGAGCAGTTCTTC.

Only a few counts were recorded for this clone. This chain joins TRBV19 and TRBJ1-5, with a tentative D call TRBD1 (6 bases). V shed 5 bases and J shed 11 bases, with 25 bases lying between them. This CDR3 spans 16 amino acids. CDR1 LNHDA and CDR2 SQIVND come from the germline V gene (reference sequence). The CDR3 DNA reads as TGTGCCAGTAGTGGCAGGGGAGGCCAGGGACAATCAGCCCAGCATTTT. Its translation: CASSGRGGQGQSAQHF.